Many counts were recorded for the clone carrying this T cell receptor (beta chain). Its specificity is unknown. The source of the sample is a study of CD8 T cells in ankylosing spondylitis. Whole-study findings and limits: Ankylosing spondylitis blood appeared to be characterized by a TCR beta motif of roughly eight highly homologous variants. CD8+ by phenotype, disease-linked clones were relatively rare in peripheral blood. Significantly higher representation of disease-linked clones was reported for matched ankylosing spondylitis synovial fluid. Previously reported in reactive arthritis synovial fluid and blood were some of the motif variants.

MiXCR, applied by TCRdb to the 5' RACE reads, yields one record per CDR3 protein. In the table there are fewer than 350,000 distinct CDR3 sequences, 11% of which are singletons. Source material: blood, either unsorted or a sorted T cell fraction (not recorded which). The receptor was derived from a female donor with ankylosing spondylitis or in good health (not recorded which).

CDR3 residues: CASSHRTVAKNIQYF. Here the CDR3 DNA reads TGTGCCAGCAGTCATAGGACAGTAGCCAAAAACATTCAGTACTTC. The chain links TRBV12-3 or TRBV12-4 to TRBJ2-4, with TRBD1 as a possible D gene (6 bases). V shed 5 bases and J shed 0 bases, with 11 bases lying between them. The CDR3 contains 15 residues.